One and the same sample provided the 19 T cell receptor beta chains below, sequenced in a study of T-cell memory formation after mild COVID-19. A single record per CDR3 protein comes from TCRdb applying MiXCR to the 5' RACE reads. The sample lists around 130,000 distinct CDR3 sequences, approximately 15% occurring once. Input material: PBMCs or a T cell subset sorted from them (not recorded which). Every receptor here comes from a man aged 18 to 30 who had mild COVID-19 (a few samples of this study predate the infection). Cell type and time point are not known.

This clonotype was seen a few times. The V call is TRBV4-3, the J call TRBJ2-1; TRBD2 matches 11 bases. This CDR3 contains 16 residues. V was clipped by 2 bases and J by 7 bases; unmatched bases: 7. Germline lookup yields CDR1 LGHNA and CDR2 YSLEER. The CDR3: CASSQLAGGLVNEQFF. CDR3 sequence (DNA): TGCGCCAGCAGCCAACTAGCGGGGGGCTTAGTTAATGAGCAGTTCTTC.

By share, this clonotype ranks as medium-sized. J is TRBJ2-3 and V is TRBV5-1; possibly TRBD2 for D (6 bases). The germline V and J ends were trimmed by 1 base and 2 bases, with 20 bases remaining between them. The V gene's germline CDR1 is SGHRS and CDR2 YFSETQ. There are 18 residues in the CDR3. DNA of the CDR3: TGCGCCAGCAGCTTGTTGGGGCTAGAGATGGGACTCACAGATACGCAGTATTTT. Protein: CASSLLGLEMGLTDTQYF.

This clonotype was detected only a few times. This CDR3 is CASSVGLDHSYEQYF. The DNA for the CDR3 is TGTGCCAGCAGCGTAGGTCTGGACCACTCCTACGAGCAGTACTTC. The gene calls are TRBV9 and TRBJ2-7; no firm D call. The CDR3 runs to 15 residues. The V and J ends lost 0 bases and 0 bases respectively, with 10 bases between them. Germline values: CDR1 SGDLS, CDR2 YYNGEE. The variable domain in full, with the rest retrieved from reference TRBV9 and TRBJ2-7, is DSGVTQTPKHLITATGQRVTLRCSPRSGDLSVYWYQQSLDQGLQFLIQYYNGEERAKGNILERFSAQQFPDLHSELNLSSLELGDSALYFCASSVGLDHSYEQYFGPGTRLTVT.

This clonotype came up a few times. The chain is built from TRBV10-1 and TRBJ2-3, with D perhaps being TRBD1 or TRBD2 (5 bases each). CDR1 and CDR2 (germline): WNHNN, SYGVQD (reference sequence). The CDR3 covers 15 residues. V lost 4 bases and J lost 4, with 15 bases in between. The CDR3, as DNA: TGCGCCAGCAGTGCGGGCCTCCGGGGCGCAGATACGCAGTATTTT. This gives the protein CASSAGLRGADTQYF.

This clonotype was detected many times. V and J are TRBV3-1 and TRBJ1-2; D is perhaps TRBD1 (5 bases). With 4 bases removed from V and 0 bases from J, the gap between germline ends came to 15 bases. CDR1 is LGHDT and CDR2 is YNNKEL in the germline V gene (reference sequence). This CDR3 contains 16 residues. This chain's CDR3 is CASSRSIGGANYGYTF. The CDR3 region has the DNA TGTGCCAGCAGCCGATCGATCGGGGGAGCTAACTATGGCTACACCTTC.

This clonotype was recorded a few times. The gene calls are TRBV5-6 and TRBJ2-2; D tentatively reads TRBD1 or TRBD2 (5 bases each). Germline V gene sequence: CDR1 SGHDT, CDR2 YYEEEE. This CDR3 comprises 14 residues. V lost 3 bases, J lost 4 bases, and 10 bases lay in between. The CDR3 bases are TGTGCCAGCAGCTGGGACGCACGCACCGGGGAGCTGTTTTTT. Its translation is CASSWDARTGELFF. Drawing the rest from reference TRBV5-6 and TRBJ2-2, the complete variable domain is DAGVTQSPTHLIKTRGQQVTLRCSPKSGHDTVSWYQQALGQGPQFIFQYYEEEERQRGNFPDRFSGHQFPNYSSELNVNALLLGDSALYLCASSWDARTGELFFGEGSRLTVL.

This clonotype was observed a few times. The rearrangement joins TRBV5-6 to TRBJ2-1; 9 bases align to TRBD2. V was clipped by 1 base and J by 6 bases; unmatched bases: 5. The length of the CDR3 is 15 residues. Germline V CDR1 and CDR2: SGHDT, YYEEEE. The CDR3 spells CASSLWLAGINEQFF. The CDR3 DNA reads TGTGCCAGCAGCTTGTGGCTAGCGGGGATCAATGAGCAGTTCTTC.

This clonotype was seen only a few times. The chain employs TRBV9 and TRBJ1-6, with 8 bases aligning to TRBD1. Germline CDR1 reads SGDLS; CDR2 reads YYNGEE. The CDR3 has 15 residues. Losses at the gene ends were 4 bases for V and 9 bases for J; bases not matched to a gene: 9. In DNA, the CDR3 is TGTGCCAGCAGCCCAGACAGGGGAGGCGGTTCACCCCTCCACTTT. Protein product: CASSPDRGGGSPLHF.

The sample holds a few counts of this clonotype. This chain links TRBV20-1 with TRBJ2-7; D is unresolved. The V gene lost 1 base and the J gene lost 3 bases, with 10 bases spanning the gap. From germline, CDR1 is DFQATT and CDR2 SNEGSKA (reference sequence). The CDR3 length is 13 residues. The CDR3 DNA sequence: TGCAGTGCTAGAGTCGGCGGCTTCTACGAGCAGTACTTC. Translating it yields CSARVGGFYEQYF.

This clonotype turned up a few times. V is TRBV7-2 and J is TRBJ2-7; no clear D gene. Trimming removed 5 bases at V and 2 bases at J, with 4 bases between. The CDR3 is 11 residues long. The germline V gene has CDR1 SGHTA and CDR2 FQGNSA. CDR3 region: CASSVTYEQYF. The CDR3, as DNA: TGTGCCAGCAGCGTCACCTACGAGCAGTACTTC.

This clonotype was counted a few times. V gene TRBV5-1 combines with J gene TRBJ2-7, with D possibly being TRBD1 or TRBD2 (5 bases each). This CDR3 has 15 residues. V was trimmed by 0 bases and J by 0 bases, leaving 10 bases between them. CDR1 is SGHRS and CDR2 is YFSETQ in the germline V gene. The DNA for the CDR3 is TGCGCCAGCAGCTTGGGGGGACGGCTCTCCTACGAGCAGTACTTC. Protein: CASSLGGRLSYEQYF.

The table lists this clonotype with many counts. The rearrangement uses TRBV12-3 or TRBV12-4 and TRBJ2-2; D unresolved. This CDR3 contains 14 residues. Trimming removed 5 bases from V and 3 bases from J, with 10 bases in between. Here the CDR3 reads CASSPLWDTGELFF. The CDR3 coding sequence is TGTGCCAGCAGTCCGCTGTGGGACACCGGGGAGCTGTTTTTT.

V is TRBV7-2 and J is TRBJ1-6; the match to TRBD1 covers 7 bases. Germline V gene lookup returns CDR1 SGHTA and CDR2 FQGNSA. Trimming took 4 bases from V and 3 from J; bases not matched to a gene: 9. This CDR3 contains 17 residues. For the CDR3, the DNA is TGTGCCAGCAGCTACAGTGGGACAGAGGTCTATAATTCACCCCTCCACTTT. Protein: CASSYSGTEVYNSPLHF.

This clonotype was counted ten times or more. This sequence joins TRBV5-1 and TRBJ2-3, with D possibly TRBD2 on 6 matching bases. CDR1 and CDR2 (germline): SGHRS, YFSETQ. Between the trimmed V and J ends, which lost 0 bases and 3 bases, there was a span of 14 bases. CDR3 length equals 16 residues. For the CDR3, the DNA is TGCGCCAGCAGCTTGGCCAGCGGGCCCAGGACAGATACGCAGTATTTT. Translated, it gives CASSLASGPRTDTQYF.

The chain joins TRBV5-1 to TRBJ2-2, with D possibly matching TRBD2 (6 bases). V was shortened by 4 bases and J by 2 bases, with 24 bases between the two germline ends. Looked up from germline, CDR1 is SGHRS and CDR2 is YFSETQ. The CDR3 has 19 residues. CDR3 bases: TGCGCCAGCAGCCCCCCCCGGGGGAGCCAACGGTCCAACACCGGGGAGCTGTTTTTT. Amino acid sequence: CASSPPRGSQRSNTGELFF.

The chain links TRBV7-6 to TRBJ2-7, with 9 bases identical to TRBD2. The CDR3 loop spans 13 amino acids. CDR1 and CDR2 (germline): SGHVS, FNYEAQ. Losses at the gene ends were 4 bases for V and 3 bases for J; bases not matched to a gene: 1. CDR3 bases: TGTGCCAGCAGCTCGACTAGCGGCTACGAGCAGTACTTC. Amino acid sequence: CASSSTSGYEQYF.

This clonotype was seen a few times. This rearrangement joins TRBV6-1 to TRBJ2-5, with 7 bases lining up with TRBD2. The J segment lost 1 base and the V segment lost 10 bases, leaving 9 bases of the junction unmatched. CDR1 is MNHNS, CDR2 SASEGT, per germline. The CDR3 is 14 residues long. CDR3 sequence (DNA): TGTGCCAACCGCGGAGCGGGGAGCCAAGAGACCCAGTACTTC. This translates into CANRGAGSQETQYF.

Only a few counts were recorded for this clonotype. A much larger clonotype is one base distant, so this may be a read error. J is TRBJ2-3 and V is TRBV7-2, with D hard to call. This CDR3 has 12 amino acids. Germline V lookup: CDR1 SGHTA, CDR2 FQGNSA. V gave up 2 bases and J gave up 4 bases, with 4 bases separating them. CDR3 loop: CASSLYADTQYF. CDR3 nucleotide sequence: TGTGCCAGCAGCTTATACGCAGATACGCAGTATTTT.

This chain connects TRBV12-3 or TRBV12-4 to TRBJ2-2; D gene ambiguous. The V end was cut by 0 bases, the J end by 7 bases, with 12 bases between. CDR3 length: 15 residues. CDR3: CASSLAGTDGGELFF. The CDR3, as DNA: TGTGCCAGCAGTTTAGCGGGTACAGACGGCGGGGAGCTGTTTTTT.